Each of the 9 T cell receptor beta chains below was sequenced from the same sample in a study of T cells in Graves' hyperthyroidism and ophthalmopathy. Amplification of TCR beta CDR3 regions used RNA as the template. With the HTBI primer set, the TCR CDR3 went through a first round of RT-PCR. TCRdb redid the calling of the multiplex PCR reads with MiXCR, one entry per CDR3 protein. The sample gives under 350,000 distinct CDR3 sequences, about 18% of which show up once; around 61% is in the top ten. Material for sequencing was blood. Receptor source: a woman aged 55-70 years with Graves' ophthalmopathy.

This clonotype was counted at least ten times. V usage is TRBV7-2 and J usage is TRBJ2-5; D possibly corresponds to TRBD2 (5 bases). The CDR3 totals 15 residues. The germline V gene encodes CDR1 SGHTA and CDR2 FQGNSA. V was pared by 5 bases and J by 5 bases, with 18 bases between. This CDR3 reads CASSPLDGRGETQYF. The DNA for the CDR3 is TGTGCCAGCAGCCCTCTCGACGGGCGAGGGGAGACCCAGTACTTC.

V is TRBV5-8 and J is TRBJ2-7, with D perhaps TRBD1 (6 bases). The CDR3 totals 14 residues. V was shortened by 2 bases and J by 3 bases, with 12 bases between the two germline ends. Germline V CDR1 and CDR2: SGHTS, YDEGEE. The CDR3 region has the DNA TGTGCCAGCAGCTTACAAGGACAGTTCTACGAGCAGTACTTC. Its protein product is CASSLQGQFYEQYF.

This clonotype was seen a handful of times. The chain carries TRBV7-9 and TRBJ2-1, with 8 bases matching TRBD2. Germline trimming cut 7 bases from V and 4 bases from J; bases unmatched to any gene: 9. The germline gives CDR1 SEHNR, CDR2 FQNEAQ (reference sequence). The CDR3 covers 15 residues. The CDR3 DNA sequence: TGTGCCAGCATCCCCTCGGGGGGGGTATACAATGAGCAGTTCTTC. Translated: CASIPSGGVYNEQFF.

This clonotype showed up many times. V gene TRBV6-2 or TRBV6-3 combines with J gene TRBJ2-1, with TRBD2 matching over 8 bases. After removal of 4 bases from V and 5 bases from J, the junction contained 7 bases not matched to a gene. The CDR3 runs 15 residues. Germline V gene sequence: CDR1 MNHEY, CDR2 SVGEGT. CDR3 amino acids: CASSLSGGLNNEQFF. The DNA of the CDR3 is TGTGCCAGCAGTTTGTCGGGGGGGCTAAACAATGAGCAGTTCTTC.

In this sample, this clonotype turned up many times. V and J are TRBV20-1 and TRBJ1-1; maybe TRBD1 (6 bases). Trimming removed 0 bases at V and 3 bases at J, with 14 bases between. Germline CDR1 reads DFQATT; CDR2 reads SNEGSKA (reference sequence). This CDR3 is built from 15 residues. CDR3 DNA: TGCAGTGCTAGAGATTCGGGGGGCGCGGACACTGAAGCTTTCTTT. Amino acids: CSARDSGGADTEAFF.

At least ten counts were recorded for this clonotype. The chain joins TRBV2 to TRBJ2-7; D perhaps matches TRBD1 (5 bases). The germline V gene encodes CDR1 SNHLY and CDR2 FYNNEI. The CDR3 loop spans 12 amino acids. Trimming cost V 2 bases and J 3 bases, with 5 bases left between them. CDR3 DNA: TGTGCCAGCAGTGAACAGGGCTACGAGCAGTACTTC. Its protein product is CASSEQGYEQYF.

In its sample, this clonotype was seen many times. The V call is TRBV11-1, the J call TRBJ1-1; 9 bases are a match to TRBD1. Trimming removed 5 bases from V and 5 bases from J; junction bases left unmatched: 9. Germline V CDR1 and CDR2: SGHAT, FQDESV (reference sequence). The CDR3 sequence is 15 residues long. As DNA, the CDR3 is TGTGCCAGCAGCCACAGGGGGCGGCGGGGTACTGAAGCTTTCTTT. Its translation: CASSHRGRRGTEAFF.

This clonotype was found many times. This chain links TRBV7-8 with TRBJ1-5; 9 positions match TRBD1. After removal of 3 bases from V and 6 bases from J, the junction contained 3 bases not matched to a gene. The CDR3 length is 14 residues. Germline V gene lookup returns CDR1 SGHVS and CDR2 FQNEAQ. In DNA, the CDR3 is TGTGCCAGCAGCTTGACAGGGGGTGTTCAGCCCCAGCATTTT. Amino acid sequence: CASSLTGGVQPQHF. Full variable domain (missing parts from reference TRBV7-8 and TRBJ1-5): GAGVSQSPRYKVAKRGQDVALRCDPISGHVSLFWYQQALGQGPEFLTYFQNEAQLDKSGLPSDRFFAERPEGSVSTLKIQRTQQEDSAVYLCASSLTGGVQPQHFGDGTRLSIL.

This clonotype was observed many times. The chain couples TRBV5-4 to TRBJ1-2; no firm D call. The CDR3 runs to 16 residues. V was pared by 0 bases and J by 2 bases, with 14 bases between. The germline CDR1 and CDR2 sequences are SGHNT and YYREEE (reference sequence). The CDR3 nucleotides are TGTGCCAGCAGCTTGGAGTCGAGGGTCAGAAACTATGGCTACACCTTC. Translating it yields CASSLESRVRNYGYTF.